This TCR beta chain was profiled in a study of OX40 agonist ivuxolimab in advanced cancers. About the research overall: Among those treated, three patients had partial responses, one with hepatocellular carcinoma and two with cutaneous melanoma.

With respect to this clone: The antigen remains undetermined.

Trimming removed 5 bases at V and 0 bases at J, with 7 bases between. The CDR3 is made up of 14 amino acids. Germline lookup yields CDR1 MNHNS and CDR2 SASEGT. Some clones are missing from TCRdb's copy, which holds only in-frame ones; the method was immunoSEQ multiplex PCR. The sample has tens of thousands of clones, around 90% seen once. Study findings and constraints: Clonal expansion among partial responders at 0.1-3.0 mg/kg ranked near the lowest. Both CD4+ and CD8+ T cell populations in blood had undergone clonal expansion by week 6 at 0.1 to 3.0 mg/kg. Still undetermined is the antigen specificity of the expanded peripheral T cells.

This sequence joins TRBV6-1 and TRBJ1-4, with D possibly matching TRBD1 (5 bases). This TCR derives from an adult with an advanced solid tumor such as melanoma, head and neck, liver or kidney cancer. The sequencing used CD4+ or CD8+ T cells sorted from blood, collected in a trial of the OX40 agonist ivuxolimab. The CDR3 reads CASSRTTTNEKLFF. The CDR3 coding sequence is TGTGCCAGCAGTAGGACAACAACTAATGAAAAACTGTTTTTT.